The entry below describes one T cell receptor beta chain. Its specificity is unknown. The data originate from a study of shared clonotypes between healthy human individuals. Study summary: A donor's plate count was three for CD4 naive and three for CD4 memory; CD8 naive had two and CD8 memory one.

General study points: Naive CD4 clonotype sharing across a few donors was approximately 5%. The sampled material consisted only of blood, and tissue repertoires are likely to differ. Rarefaction indicated that sorted-subset sequencing remained incomplete although depth was large.

Terminally differentiated effector memory CD45RA+ cells were excluded by CCR7 positive selection of CD45RO-negative cells. V was pared by 4 bases and J by 3 bases, with 16 bases between. The CDR3 runs 17 residues. Per germline, CDR1 MDHEN and CDR2 SYDVKM. Repertoires were generated with immunoSEQ multiplex PCR, while TCRdb's copy carries only in-frame clones and drops some. The sample includes under 2,000,000 clones, less than 95% of them seen just once. V usage is TRBV28 and J usage is TRBJ1-6; D gene ambiguous. This TCR derives from a man younger than 30 in good health. Material for sequencing was naive CD8+ T cells sorted from blood. CDR3: CASSSRIKEVYNSPLHF. CDR3 DNA sequence: TGTGCCAGCAGTTCCCGGATCAAGGAGGTCTATAATTCACCCCTCCACTTT.